This section outlines one TCR beta chain sequence together with its context. These data belong to a study of OX40 agonist ivuxolimab in advanced cancers. Using immunoSEQ multiplex PCR, the repertoire was profiled, and TCRdb retains in-frame clones only, with some absent. The sample yields about 60,000 clones, less than 85% seen once. The V end was cut by 1 base, the J end by 2 bases, with 15 bases between. This CDR3 has 16 amino acids. Germline loops: CDR1 SGHKS, CDR2 YYEKEE (reference sequence). The input for sequencing was CD4+ or CD8+ T cells sorted from blood, taken in a trial of the OX40 agonist ivuxolimab. V and J are TRBV5-5 and TRBJ1-1, with D unclear. The clonotype was recovered from an adult with an advanced solid tumor such as melanoma, head and neck, liver or kidney cancer. The CDR3 bases are TGTGCCAGCAGCTTGCCTTACGGGCGGCGAAACACTGAAGCTTTCTTT. As protein: CASSLPYGRRNTEAFF.